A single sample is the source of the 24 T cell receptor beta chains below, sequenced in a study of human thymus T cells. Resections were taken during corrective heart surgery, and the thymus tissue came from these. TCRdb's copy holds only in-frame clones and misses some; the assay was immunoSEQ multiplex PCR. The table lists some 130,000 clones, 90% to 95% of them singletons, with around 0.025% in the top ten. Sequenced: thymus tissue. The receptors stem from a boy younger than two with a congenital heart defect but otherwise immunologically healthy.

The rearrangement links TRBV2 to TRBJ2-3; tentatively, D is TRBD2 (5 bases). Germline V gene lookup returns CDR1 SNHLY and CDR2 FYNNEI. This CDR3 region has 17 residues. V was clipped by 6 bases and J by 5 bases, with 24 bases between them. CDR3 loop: CASRDHRVPRARDTQYF. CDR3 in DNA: TGTGCCAGCAGGGACCACCGGGTCCCGAGGGCAAGAGATACGCAGTATTTT.

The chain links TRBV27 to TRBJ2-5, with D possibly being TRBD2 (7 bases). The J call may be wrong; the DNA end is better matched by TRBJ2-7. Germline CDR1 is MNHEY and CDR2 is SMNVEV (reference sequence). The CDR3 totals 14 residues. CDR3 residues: CASRGGTPSYEQYF. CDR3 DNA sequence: TGTGCCAGCAGGGGGGGGACACCATCCTACGAGCAGTACTTC.

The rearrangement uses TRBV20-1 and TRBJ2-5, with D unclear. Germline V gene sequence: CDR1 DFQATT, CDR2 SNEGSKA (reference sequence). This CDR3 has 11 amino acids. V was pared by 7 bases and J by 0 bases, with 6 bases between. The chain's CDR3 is CSVTYQETQYF. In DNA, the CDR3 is TGCAGTGTAACGTACCAAGAGACCCAGTACTTC.

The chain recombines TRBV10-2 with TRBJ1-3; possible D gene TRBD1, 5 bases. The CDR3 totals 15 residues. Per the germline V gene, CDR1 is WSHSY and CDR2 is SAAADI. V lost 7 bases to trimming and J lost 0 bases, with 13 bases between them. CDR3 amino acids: CASMSDRYSGNTIYF. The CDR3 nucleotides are TGCGCCAGCATGTCCGACAGATACTCTGGAAACACCATATATTTT.

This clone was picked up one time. The CDR3 region has the DNA TGTGCCAGCAGTTTATGGTCCAGGGGAGATGAAAAACTGTTTTTT. Translation: CASSLWSRGDEKLFF. V and J are TRBV27 and TRBJ1-4; TRBD1 is a possible D gene (6 bases). V lost 1 base and J lost 6, with 12 bases in between. This CDR3 is 15 amino acids long. The germline gives CDR1 MNHEY, CDR2 SMNVEV (reference sequence). The full variable domain, its missing parts supplied by reference TRBV27 and TRBJ1-4, is EAQVTQNPRYLITVTGKKLTVTCSQNMNHEYMSWYRQDPGLGLRQIYYSMNVEVTDKGDVPEGYKVSRKEKRNFPLILESPSPNQTSLYFCASSLWSRGDEKLFFGSGTQLSVL.

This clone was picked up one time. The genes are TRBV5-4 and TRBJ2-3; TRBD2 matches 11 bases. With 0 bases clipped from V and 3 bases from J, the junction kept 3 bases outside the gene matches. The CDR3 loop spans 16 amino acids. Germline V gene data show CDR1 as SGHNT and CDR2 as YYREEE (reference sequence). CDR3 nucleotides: TGTGCCAGCAGCTTGGCGCTAGCGGGGGGTACAGATACGCAGTATTTT. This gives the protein CASSLALAGGTDTQYF.

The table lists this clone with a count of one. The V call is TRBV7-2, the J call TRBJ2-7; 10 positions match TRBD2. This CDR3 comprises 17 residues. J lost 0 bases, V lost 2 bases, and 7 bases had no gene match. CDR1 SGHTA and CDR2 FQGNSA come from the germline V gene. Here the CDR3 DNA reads TGTGCCAGCAGCTTATCTAGCGGGGGAGAGAGCTCCTACGAGCAGTACTTC. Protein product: CASSLSSGGESSYEQYF.

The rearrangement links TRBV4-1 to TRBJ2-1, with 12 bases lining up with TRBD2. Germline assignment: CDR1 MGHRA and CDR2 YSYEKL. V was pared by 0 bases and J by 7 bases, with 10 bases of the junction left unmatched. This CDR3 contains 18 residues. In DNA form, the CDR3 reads TGCGCCAGCAGCCAAGAGACTAGCGGGGGCGAGCTGGGGAATGAGCAGTTCTTC. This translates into CASSQETSGGELGNEQFF.

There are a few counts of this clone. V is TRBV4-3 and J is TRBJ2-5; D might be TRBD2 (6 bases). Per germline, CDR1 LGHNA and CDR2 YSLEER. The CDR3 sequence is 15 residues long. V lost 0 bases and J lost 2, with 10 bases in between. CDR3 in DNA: TGCGCCAGCAGCCAAGAGTTGCGGGGACAAGAGACCCAGTACTTC. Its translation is CASSQELRGQETQYF.

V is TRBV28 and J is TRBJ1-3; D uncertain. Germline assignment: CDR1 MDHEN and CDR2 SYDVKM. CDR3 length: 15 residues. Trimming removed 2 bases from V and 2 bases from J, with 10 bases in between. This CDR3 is CASSLHQGPGNTIYF. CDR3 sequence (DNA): TGTGCCAGCAGTTTACACCAAGGGCCTGGAAACACCATATATTTT.

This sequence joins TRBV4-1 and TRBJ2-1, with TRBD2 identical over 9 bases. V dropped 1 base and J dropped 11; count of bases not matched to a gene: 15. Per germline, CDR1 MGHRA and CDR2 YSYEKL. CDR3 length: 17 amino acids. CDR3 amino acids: CASSQVEGAGGRRKQFF. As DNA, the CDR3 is TGCGCCAGCAGCCAAGTTGAGGGAGCGGGGGGTCGCCGGAAGCAGTTCTTC.

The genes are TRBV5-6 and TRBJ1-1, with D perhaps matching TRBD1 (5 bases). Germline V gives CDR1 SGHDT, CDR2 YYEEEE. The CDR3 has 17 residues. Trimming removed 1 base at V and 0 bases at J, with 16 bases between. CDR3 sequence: CASSLLGRDYMNTEAFF. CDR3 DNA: TGTGCCAGCAGCTTGTTAGGCAGGGATTATATGAACACTGAAGCTTTCTTT. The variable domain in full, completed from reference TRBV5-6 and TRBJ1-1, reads DAGVTQSPTHLIKTRGQQVTLRCSPKSGHDTVSWYQQALGQGPQFIFQYYEEEERQRGNFPDRFSGHQFPNYSSELNVNALLLGDSALYLCASSLLGRDYMNTEAFFGQGTRLTVV.

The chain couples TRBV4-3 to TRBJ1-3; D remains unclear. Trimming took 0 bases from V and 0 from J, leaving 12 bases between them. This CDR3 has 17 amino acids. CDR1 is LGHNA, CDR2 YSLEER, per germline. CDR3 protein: CASSQESAGLSGNTIYF. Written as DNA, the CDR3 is TGCGCCAGCAGCCAAGAGTCTGCGGGTCTCTCTGGAAACACCATATATTTT.

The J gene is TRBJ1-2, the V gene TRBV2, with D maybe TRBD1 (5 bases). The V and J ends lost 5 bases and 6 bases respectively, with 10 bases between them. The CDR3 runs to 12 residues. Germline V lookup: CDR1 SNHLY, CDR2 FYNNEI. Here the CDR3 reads CASSRQGNGYTF. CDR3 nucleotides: TGTGCCAGCAGTCGTCAGGGAAATGGCTACACCTTC.

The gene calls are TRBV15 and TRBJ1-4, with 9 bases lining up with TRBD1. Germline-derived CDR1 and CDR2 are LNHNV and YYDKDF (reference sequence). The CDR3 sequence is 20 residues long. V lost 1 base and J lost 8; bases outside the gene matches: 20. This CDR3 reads CATSRGIPGQGLRGGEKLFF. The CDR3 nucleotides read TGTGCCACCAGCAGAGGCATCCCGGGACAGGGCTTAAGAGGCGGGGAAAAACTGTTTTTT.

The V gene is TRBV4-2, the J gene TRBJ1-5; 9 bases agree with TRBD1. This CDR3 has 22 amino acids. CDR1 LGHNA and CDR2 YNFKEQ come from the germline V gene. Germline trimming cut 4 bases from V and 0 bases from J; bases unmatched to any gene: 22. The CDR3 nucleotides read TGTGCCAGCAGCCCCGCGCCGCCCGCCGGGACAGGGAAAATGAGTAGCAATCAGCCCCAGCATTTT. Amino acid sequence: CASSPAPPAGTGKMSSNQPQHF.

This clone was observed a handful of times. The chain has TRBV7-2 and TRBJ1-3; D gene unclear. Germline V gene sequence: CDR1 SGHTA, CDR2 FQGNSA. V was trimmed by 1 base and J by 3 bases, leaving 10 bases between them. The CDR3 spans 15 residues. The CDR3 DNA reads TGTGCCAGCAGCTTAGTCTATACGGTTGGAAACACCATATATTTT. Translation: CASSLVYTVGNTIYF.

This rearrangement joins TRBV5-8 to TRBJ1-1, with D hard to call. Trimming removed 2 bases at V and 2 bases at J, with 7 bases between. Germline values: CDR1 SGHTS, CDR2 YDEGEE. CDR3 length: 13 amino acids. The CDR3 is CASSLTPNTEAFF. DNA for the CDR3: TGTGCCAGCAGCTTAACACCAAACACTGAAGCTTTCTTT.

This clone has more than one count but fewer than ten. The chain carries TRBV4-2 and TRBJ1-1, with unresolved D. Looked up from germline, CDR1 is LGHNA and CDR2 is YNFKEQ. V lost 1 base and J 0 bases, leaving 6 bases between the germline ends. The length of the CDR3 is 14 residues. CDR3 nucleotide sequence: TGTGCCAGCAGCCAAGGGGCACTGAACACTGAAGCTTTCTTT. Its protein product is CASSQGALNTEAFF.

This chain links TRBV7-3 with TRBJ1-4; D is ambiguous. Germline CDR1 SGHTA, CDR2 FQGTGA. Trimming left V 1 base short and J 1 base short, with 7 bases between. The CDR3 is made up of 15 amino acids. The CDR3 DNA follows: TGTGCCAGCAGCTTAAGGTACAAAACTAATGAAAAACTGTTTTTT. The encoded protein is CASSLRYKTNEKLFF.

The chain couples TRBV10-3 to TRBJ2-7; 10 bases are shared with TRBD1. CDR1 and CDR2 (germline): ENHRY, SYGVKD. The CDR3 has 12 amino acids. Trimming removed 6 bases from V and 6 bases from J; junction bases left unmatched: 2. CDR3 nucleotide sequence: TGTGCCATCAGATGGACAGGGGGCGAGCAGTACTTC. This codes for CAIRWTGGEQYF.

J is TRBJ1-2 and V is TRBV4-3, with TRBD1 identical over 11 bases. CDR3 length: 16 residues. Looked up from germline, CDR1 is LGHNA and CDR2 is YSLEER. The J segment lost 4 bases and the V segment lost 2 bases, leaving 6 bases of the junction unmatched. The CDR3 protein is CASSQRTGGEGYGYTF. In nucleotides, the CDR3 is TGCGCCAGCAGCCAAAGGACAGGGGGCGAGGGCTATGGCTACACCTTC.

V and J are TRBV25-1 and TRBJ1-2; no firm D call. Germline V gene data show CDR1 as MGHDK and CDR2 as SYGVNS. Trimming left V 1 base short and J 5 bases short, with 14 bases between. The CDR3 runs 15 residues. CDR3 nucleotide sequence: TGTGCCAGCAGTGAATCTCGCCTTGGGTATTATGGCTACACCTTC. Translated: CASSESRLGYYGYTF.

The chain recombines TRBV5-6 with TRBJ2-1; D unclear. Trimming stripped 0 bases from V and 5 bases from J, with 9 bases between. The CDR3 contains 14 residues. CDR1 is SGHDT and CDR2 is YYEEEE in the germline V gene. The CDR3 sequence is CASSLVPNHNEQFF. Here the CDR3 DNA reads TGTGCCAGCAGCTTGGTTCCAAACCACAATGAGCAGTTCTTC.